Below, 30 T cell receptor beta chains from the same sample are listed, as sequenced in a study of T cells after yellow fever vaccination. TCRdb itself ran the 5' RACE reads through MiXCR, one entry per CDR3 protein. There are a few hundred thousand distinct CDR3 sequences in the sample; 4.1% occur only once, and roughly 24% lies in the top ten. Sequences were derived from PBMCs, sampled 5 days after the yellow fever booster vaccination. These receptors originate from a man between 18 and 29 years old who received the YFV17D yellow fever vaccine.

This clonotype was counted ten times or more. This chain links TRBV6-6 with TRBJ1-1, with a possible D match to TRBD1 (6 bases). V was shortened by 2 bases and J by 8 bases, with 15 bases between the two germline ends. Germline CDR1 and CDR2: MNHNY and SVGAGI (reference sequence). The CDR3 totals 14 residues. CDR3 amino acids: CASSYSSGATEAFF. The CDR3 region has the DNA TGTGCCAGCAGTTACAGTTCGGGGGCGACCGAAGCTTTCTTT.

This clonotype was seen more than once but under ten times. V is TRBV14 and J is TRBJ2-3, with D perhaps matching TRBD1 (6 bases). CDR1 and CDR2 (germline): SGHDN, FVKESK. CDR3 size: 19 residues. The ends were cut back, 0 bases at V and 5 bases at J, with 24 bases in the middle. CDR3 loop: CASSQERRGYGHAVDTQYF. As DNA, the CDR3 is TGTGCCAGCAGCCAAGAAAGAAGGGGGTATGGCCACGCCGTAGATACGCAGTATTTT.

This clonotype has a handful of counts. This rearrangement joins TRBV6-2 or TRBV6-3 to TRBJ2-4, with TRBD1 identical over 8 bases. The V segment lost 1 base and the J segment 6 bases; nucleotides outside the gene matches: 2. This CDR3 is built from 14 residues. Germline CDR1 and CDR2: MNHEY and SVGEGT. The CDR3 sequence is CASSYLDRVNIQYF. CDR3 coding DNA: TGTGCCAGCAGTTACTTGGACAGGGTAAACATTCAGTACTTC.

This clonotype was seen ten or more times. The CDR3 bases are TGTGCCAGCAGATCGGGGGCGCTTTCCTACGAGCAGTACGTC. Amino acids: CASRSGALSYEQYV. The rearrangement joins TRBV6-1 to TRBJ2-7; D might be TRBD1 or TRBD2, each matching 6 bases. The CDR3 covers 14 residues. CDR1 MNHNS and CDR2 SASEGT come from the germline V gene. Trimming shortened V by 6 bases and J by 1 base, and 13 bases separated the two germline ends.

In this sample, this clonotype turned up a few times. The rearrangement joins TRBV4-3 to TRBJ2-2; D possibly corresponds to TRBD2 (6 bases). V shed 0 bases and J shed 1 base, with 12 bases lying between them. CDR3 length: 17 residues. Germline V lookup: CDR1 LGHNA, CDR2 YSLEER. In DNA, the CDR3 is TGCGCCAGCAGCCAAGATAGGGACGGGGGGAACACCGGGGAGCTGTTTTTT. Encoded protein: CASSQDRDGGNTGELFF.

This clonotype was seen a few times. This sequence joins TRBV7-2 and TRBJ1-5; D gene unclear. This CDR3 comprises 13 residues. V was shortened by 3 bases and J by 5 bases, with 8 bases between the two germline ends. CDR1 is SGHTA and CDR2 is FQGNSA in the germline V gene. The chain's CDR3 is CASSLNSDQPQHF. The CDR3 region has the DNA TGTGCCAGCAGCTTGAACAGTGATCAGCCCCAGCATTTT.

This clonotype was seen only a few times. CDR3 sequence reads: CASSSDRGFSNQPQHF. CDR3 sequence (DNA): TGTGCCAGCAGCTCGGACAGGGGATTTAGCAATCAGCCCCAGCATTTT. J is TRBJ1-5 and V is TRBV5-6; 9 nucleotides match TRBD1. V dropped 3 bases and J dropped 0; count of bases not matched to a gene: 4. CDR3 size: 16 residues. Germline assignment: CDR1 SGHDT and CDR2 YYEEEE. Full variable domain (outside the CDR3, taken from reference TRBV5-6 and TRBJ1-5): DAGVTQSPTHLIKTRGQQVTLRCSPKSGHDTVSWYQQALGQGPQFIFQYYEEEERQRGNFPDRFSGHQFPNYSSELNVNALLLGDSALYLCASSSDRGFSNQPQHFGDGTRLSIL.

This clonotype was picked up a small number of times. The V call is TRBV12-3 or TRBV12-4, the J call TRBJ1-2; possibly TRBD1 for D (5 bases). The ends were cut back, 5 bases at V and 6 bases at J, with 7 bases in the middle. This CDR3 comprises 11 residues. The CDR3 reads CASSEGNGYTF. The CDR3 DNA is TGTGCCAGCAGTGAGGGGAATGGCTACACCTTC.

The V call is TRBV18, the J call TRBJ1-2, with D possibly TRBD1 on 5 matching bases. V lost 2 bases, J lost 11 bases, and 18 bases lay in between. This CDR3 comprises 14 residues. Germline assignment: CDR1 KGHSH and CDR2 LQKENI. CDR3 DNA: TGTGCCAGCTCACCAGACAGCCCATCAATCCAATACACCTTC. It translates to CASSPDSPSIQYTF. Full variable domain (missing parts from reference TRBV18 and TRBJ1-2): NAGVMQNPRHLVRRRGQEARLRCSPMKGHSHVYWYRQLPEEGLKFMVYLQKENIIDESGMPKERFSAEFPKEGPSILRIQQVVRGDSAAYFCASSPDSPSIQYTFGSGTRLTVV.

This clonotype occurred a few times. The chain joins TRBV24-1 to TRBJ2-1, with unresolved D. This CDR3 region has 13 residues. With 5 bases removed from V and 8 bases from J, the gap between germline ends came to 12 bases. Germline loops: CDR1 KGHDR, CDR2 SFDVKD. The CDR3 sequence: CATSGEPSDEQFF. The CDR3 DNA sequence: TGTGCCACCAGTGGAGAGCCCTCGGATGAGCAGTTCTTC.

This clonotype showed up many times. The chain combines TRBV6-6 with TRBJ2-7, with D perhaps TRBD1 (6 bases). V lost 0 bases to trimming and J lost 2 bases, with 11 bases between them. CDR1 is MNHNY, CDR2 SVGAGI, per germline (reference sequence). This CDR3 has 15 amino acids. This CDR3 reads CASSYSRTAAYEQYF. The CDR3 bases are TGTGCCAGCAGTTACTCGAGGACAGCGGCCTACGAGCAGTACTTC.

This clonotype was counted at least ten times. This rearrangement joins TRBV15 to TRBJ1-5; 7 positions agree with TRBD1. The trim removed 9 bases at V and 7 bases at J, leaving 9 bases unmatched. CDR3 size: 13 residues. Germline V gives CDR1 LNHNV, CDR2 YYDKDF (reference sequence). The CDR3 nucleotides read TGTGCCACGTCGACTCCCAGGGGGCAGCCCCAGCATTTT. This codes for CATSTPRGQPQHF.

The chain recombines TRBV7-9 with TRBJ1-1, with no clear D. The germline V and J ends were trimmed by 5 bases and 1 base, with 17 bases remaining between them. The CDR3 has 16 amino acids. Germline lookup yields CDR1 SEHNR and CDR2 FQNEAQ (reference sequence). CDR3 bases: TGTGCCAGCAGCCCTCTCATAGAGGTGCGGAACACTGAAGCTTTCTTT. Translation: CASSPLIEVRNTEAFF.

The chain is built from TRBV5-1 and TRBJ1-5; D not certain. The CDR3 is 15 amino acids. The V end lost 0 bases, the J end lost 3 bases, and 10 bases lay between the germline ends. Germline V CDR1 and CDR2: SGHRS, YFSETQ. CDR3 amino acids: CASSLGDGYNQPQHF. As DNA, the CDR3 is TGCGCCAGCAGCTTGGGAGACGGATACAATCAGCCCCAGCATTTT. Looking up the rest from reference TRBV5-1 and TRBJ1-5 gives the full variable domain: KAGVTQTPRYLIKTRGQQVTLSCSPISGHRSVSWYQQTPGQGLQFLFEYFSETQRNKGNFPGRFSGRQFSNSRSEMNVSTLELGDSALYLCASSLGDGYNQPQHFGDGTRLSIL.

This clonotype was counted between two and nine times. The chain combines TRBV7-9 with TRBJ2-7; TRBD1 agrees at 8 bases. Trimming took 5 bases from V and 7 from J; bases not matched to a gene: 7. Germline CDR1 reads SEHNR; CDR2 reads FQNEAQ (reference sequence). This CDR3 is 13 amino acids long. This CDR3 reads CASSGQGAEEQYF. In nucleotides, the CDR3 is TGTGCCAGCAGCGGGCAGGGGGCGGAGGAGCAGTACTTC.

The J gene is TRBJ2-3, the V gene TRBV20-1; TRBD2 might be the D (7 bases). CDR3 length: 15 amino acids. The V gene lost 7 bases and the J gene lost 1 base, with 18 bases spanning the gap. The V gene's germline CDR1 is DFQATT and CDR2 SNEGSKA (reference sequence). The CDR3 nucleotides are TGCAGTGTCCCTCGGGGCGGGGGCGGCACAGATACGCAGTATTTT. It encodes CSVPRGGGGTDTQYF.

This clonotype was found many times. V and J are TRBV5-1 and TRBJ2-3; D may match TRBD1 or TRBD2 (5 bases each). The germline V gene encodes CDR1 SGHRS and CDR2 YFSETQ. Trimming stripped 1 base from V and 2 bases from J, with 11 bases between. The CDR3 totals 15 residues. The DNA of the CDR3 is TGCGCCAGCAGCTTGTACGGGACCACCACAGATACGCAGTATTTT. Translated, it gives CASSLYGTTTDTQYF.

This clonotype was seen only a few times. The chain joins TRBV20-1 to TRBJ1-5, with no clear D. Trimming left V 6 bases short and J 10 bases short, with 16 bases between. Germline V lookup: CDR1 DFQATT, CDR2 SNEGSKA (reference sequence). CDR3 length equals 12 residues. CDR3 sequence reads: CSAGQEGGPQHF. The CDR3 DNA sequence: TGCAGTGCAGGGCAAGAAGGCGGCCCCCAGCATTTT.

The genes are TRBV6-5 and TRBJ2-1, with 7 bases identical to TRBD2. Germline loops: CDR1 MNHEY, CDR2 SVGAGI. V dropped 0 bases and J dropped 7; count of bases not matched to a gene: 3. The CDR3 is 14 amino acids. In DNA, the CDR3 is TGTGCCAGCAGTTACTCGGGTAGCGGGAATGAGCAGTTCTTC. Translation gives CASSYSGSGNEQFF.

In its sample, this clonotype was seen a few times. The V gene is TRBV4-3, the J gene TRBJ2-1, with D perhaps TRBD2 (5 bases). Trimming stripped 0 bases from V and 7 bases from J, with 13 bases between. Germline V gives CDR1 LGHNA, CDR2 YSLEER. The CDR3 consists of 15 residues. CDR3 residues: CASSQEGRHRNEQFF. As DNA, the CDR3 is TGCGCCAGCAGCCAAGAGGGGAGACATCGGAATGAGCAGTTCTTC.

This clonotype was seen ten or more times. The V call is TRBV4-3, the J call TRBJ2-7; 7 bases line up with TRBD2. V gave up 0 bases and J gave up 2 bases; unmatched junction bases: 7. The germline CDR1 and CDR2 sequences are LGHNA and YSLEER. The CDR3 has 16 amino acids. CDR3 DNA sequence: TGCGCCAGCAGCCAAGAACGGGGGGACCCTGCCTACGAGCAGTACTTC. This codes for CASSQERGDPAYEQYF.

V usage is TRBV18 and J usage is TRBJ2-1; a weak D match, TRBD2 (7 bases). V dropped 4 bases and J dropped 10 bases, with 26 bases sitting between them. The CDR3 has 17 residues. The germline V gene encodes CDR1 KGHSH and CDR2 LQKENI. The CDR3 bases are TGTGCCAGCTCACGTCCCTCGGAGGGGGGGGCCTATGGGGAGCAGTTCTTC. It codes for CASSRPSEGGAYGEQFF.

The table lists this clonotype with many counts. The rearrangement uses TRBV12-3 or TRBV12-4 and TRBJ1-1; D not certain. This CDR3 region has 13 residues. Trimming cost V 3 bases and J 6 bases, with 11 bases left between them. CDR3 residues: CASSFLDQSEAFF. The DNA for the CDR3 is TGTGCCAGCAGTTTTTTGGACCAGTCTGAAGCTTTCTTT.

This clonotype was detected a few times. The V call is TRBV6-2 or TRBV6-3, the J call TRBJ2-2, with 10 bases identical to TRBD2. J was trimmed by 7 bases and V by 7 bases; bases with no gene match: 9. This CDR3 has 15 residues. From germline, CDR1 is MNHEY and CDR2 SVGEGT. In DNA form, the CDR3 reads TGTGCCAGCACCGGGCCGGGACTAGCGCTCGGGGAGCTGTTTTTT. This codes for CASTGPGLALGELFF.

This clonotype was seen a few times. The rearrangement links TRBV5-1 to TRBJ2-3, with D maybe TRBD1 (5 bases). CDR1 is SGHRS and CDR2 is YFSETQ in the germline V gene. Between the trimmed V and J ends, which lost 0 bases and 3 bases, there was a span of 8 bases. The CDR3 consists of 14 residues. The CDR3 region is CASSLADRTDTQYF. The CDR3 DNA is TGCGCCAGCAGCTTGGCCGACAGAACAGATACGCAGTATTTT. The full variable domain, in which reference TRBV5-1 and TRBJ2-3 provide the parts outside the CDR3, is KAGVTQTPRYLIKTRGQQVTLSCSPISGHRSVSWYQQTPGQGLQFLFEYFSETQRNKGNFPGRFSGRQFSNSRSEMNVSTLELGDSALYLCASSLADRTDTQYFGPGTRLTVL.

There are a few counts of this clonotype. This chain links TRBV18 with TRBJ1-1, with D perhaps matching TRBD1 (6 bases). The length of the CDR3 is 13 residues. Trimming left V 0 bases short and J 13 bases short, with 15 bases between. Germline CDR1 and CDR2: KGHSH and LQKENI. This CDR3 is CASSPPSAGEGFF. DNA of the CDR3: TGTGCCAGCTCACCACCGTCGGCAGGGGAGGGTTTCTTT.

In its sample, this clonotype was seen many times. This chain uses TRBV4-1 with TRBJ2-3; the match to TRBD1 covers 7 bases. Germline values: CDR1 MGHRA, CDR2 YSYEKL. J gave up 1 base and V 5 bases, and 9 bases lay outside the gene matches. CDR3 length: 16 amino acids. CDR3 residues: CASSGRTGVRTDTQYF. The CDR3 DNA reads TGCGCCAGCAGCGGGAGAACAGGGGTACGCACAGATACGCAGTATTTT.

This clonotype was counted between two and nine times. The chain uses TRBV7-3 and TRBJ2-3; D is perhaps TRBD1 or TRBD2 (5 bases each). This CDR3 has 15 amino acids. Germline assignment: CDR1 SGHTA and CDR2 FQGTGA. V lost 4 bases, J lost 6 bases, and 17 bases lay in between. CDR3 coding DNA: TGTGCCAGCAGCTCATCGGGACCCAGAGGGGATACGCAGTATTTT. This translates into CASSSSGPRGDTQYF.

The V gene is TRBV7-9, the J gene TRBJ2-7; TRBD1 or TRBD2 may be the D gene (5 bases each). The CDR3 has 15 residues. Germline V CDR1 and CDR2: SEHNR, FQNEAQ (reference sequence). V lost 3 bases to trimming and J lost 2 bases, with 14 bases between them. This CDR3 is CASSFSSGATYEQYF. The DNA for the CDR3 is TGTGCCAGCAGCTTTAGTTCCGGGGCCACCTACGAGCAGTACTTC.

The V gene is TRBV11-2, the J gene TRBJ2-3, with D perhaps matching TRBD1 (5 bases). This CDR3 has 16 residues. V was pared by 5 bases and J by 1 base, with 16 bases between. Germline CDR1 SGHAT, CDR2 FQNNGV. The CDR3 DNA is TGTGCCAGCAGCCAAAAACGTCAACAGGGCACAGATACGCAGTATTTT. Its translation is CASSQKRQQGTDTQYF.